The 20 T cell receptor beta chains reported below all come from one sample, sequenced in a study of naive and memory T cell subsets. Whole-study results and caveats: A few larger clonotypes appeared in naive repertoires, especially CD8, possibly memory cells re-expressing CD45RA.

What these receptors recognize is not known. The beta constant-region primer was an equimolar mix of two oligonucleotides covering TRBC1 and TRBC2. Four rounds of PCR amplified the ligated cDNA using nested alpha and beta constant-region primers plus SP2. TCRdb re-called the UMI-ligation and nested PCR reads with MiXCR, one entry per CDR3 protein. The table includes 99,000 or so distinct CDR3 sequences, more than 12% detected once. Sample: naive CD8+ T cells from blood. The origin of the receptors is a human donor in good health.

The chain couples TRBV15 to TRBJ1-5, with D unclear. The germline CDR1 and CDR2 sequences are LNHNV and YYDKDF (reference sequence). The V end lost 5 bases, the J end lost 0 bases, and 11 bases lay between the germline ends. The CDR3 runs to 15 residues. CDR3 residues: CATSPSRNSNQPQHF. CDR3 sequence (DNA): TGTGCCACCAGCCCCAGCCGCAATAGCAATCAGCCCCAGCATTTT. Supplemented by reference TRBV15 and TRBJ1-5, the full variable domain reads DAMVIQNPRYQVTQFGKPVTLSCSQTLNHNVMYWYQQKSSQAPKLLFHYYDKDFNNEADTPDNFQSRRPNTSFCFLDIRSPGLGDTAMYLCATSPSRNSNQPQHFGDGTRLSIL.

This clonotype was recorded many times. The chain joins TRBV7-9 to TRBJ2-6, with D hard to call. CDR3 size: 15 residues. CDR1 is SEHNR, CDR2 FQNEAQ, per germline (reference sequence). V gave up 6 bases and J gave up 2 bases, with 11 bases separating them. The CDR3 DNA is TGTGCCAGCAGACCGCCCGGAACTGGGGCCAACGTCCTGACTTTC. This sequence encodes CASRPPGTGANVLTF.

The V gene is TRBV7-6, the J gene TRBJ2-1; tentatively, D is TRBD1 (5 bases). Germline V CDR1 and CDR2: SGHVS, FNYEAQ. V was clipped by 2 bases and J by 2 bases, with 16 bases between them. The length of the CDR3 is 17 residues. The CDR3 DNA is TGTGCCAGCAGCTTATACCAAGACAGAACAACCTACAATGAGCAGTTCTTC. The encoded protein is CASSLYQDRTTYNEQFF.

This clonotype was seen a few times. This chain links TRBV27 with TRBJ2-5; D is uncertain. Germline V gene lookup returns CDR1 MNHEY and CDR2 SMNVEV (reference sequence). The CDR3 runs 12 residues. V was cut by 6 bases and J by 5 bases, with 10 bases left in between. The CDR3 reads CASRGFSETQYF. In DNA, the CDR3 is TGTGCCAGCAGAGGTTTTAGTGAGACCCAGTACTTC.

This clonotype was counted between two and nine times. The chain joins TRBV4-2 to TRBJ1-1, with D perhaps matching TRBD1 (5 bases). Germline V gene data show CDR1 as LGHNA and CDR2 as YNFKEQ. The CDR3 loop spans 16 amino acids. Between the trimmed V and J ends, which lost 4 bases and 4 bases, there was a span of 19 bases. The CDR3 coding sequence is TGTGCCAGCAGCCTAACGACGGGACGGACGGGCACTGAAGCTTTCTTT. It codes for CASSLTTGRTGTEAFF.

This sequence joins TRBV29-1 and TRBJ2-1, with 8 bases aligning to TRBD1. Per germline, CDR1 SQVTM and CDR2 ANQGSEA. CDR3 length: 12 residues. The junction had 7 bases not matched to a gene; V was cut back by 8 bases and J by 7 bases. The CDR3 nucleotides read TGCAGCCTCACAGGGGGTGGAAATGAGCAGTTCTTC. Translating gives CSLTGGGNEQFF.

In its sample, this clonotype was seen a few times. The rearrangement uses TRBV14 and TRBJ1-1; D is unclear. This CDR3 region has 16 residues. With 2 bases removed from V and 0 bases from J, the gap between germline ends came to 13 bases. Germline CDR1 reads SGHDN; CDR2 reads FVKESK. The CDR3 is CASSQWAGLMNTEAFF. CDR3 nucleotides: TGTGCCAGCAGCCAATGGGCAGGCCTCATGAACACTGAAGCTTTCTTT.

The chain couples TRBV12-3 or TRBV12-4 to TRBJ2-1; 10 bases line up with TRBD2. The CDR3 has 17 residues. J lost 8 bases, V lost 5 bases, and 15 bases had no gene match. CDR3 sequence (DNA): TGTGCCAGCAGTCTGATGGGAGCTAGCGGGAGTAATCATGAGCAGTTCTTC. The encoded protein is CASSLMGASGSNHEQFF.

With regard to this clonotype: A much larger clone differs from this one at a single base, so this may be a read error. In nucleotides, the CDR3 is TGCGCCGGCAGCCAAGGCCCGGGACAGGGCGCTCACGAGCAGTACTTC. As protein: CAGSQGPGQGAHEQYF. The chain combines TRBV4-3 with TRBJ2-7, with 9 bases fitting TRBD1. Germline lookup yields CDR1 LGHNA and CDR2 YSLEER. The CDR3 is 16 amino acids.

The sample holds a few counts of this clonotype. The chain combines TRBV4-2 with TRBJ2-7, with 12 bases lining up with TRBD1. Looked up from germline, CDR1 is LGHNA and CDR2 is YNFKEQ. This CDR3 has 15 amino acids. V shed 3 bases and J 5 bases; nucleotides not matched to a gene: 5. DNA for the CDR3: TGTGCCAGCAGCCAGGGGACAGGGGGCTTGGACGAGCAGTACTTC. Translated: CASSQGTGGLDEQYF.

Ten or more counts support this clonotype. DNA of the CDR3: TGTGCCAGCAGTATCCGAGCGGGAGGCATCTACAATGAGCAGTTCTTC. Translating it yields CASSIRAGGIYNEQFF. V usage is TRBV9 and J usage is TRBJ2-1, with 9 positions matching TRBD2. V was clipped by 5 bases and J by 3 bases; unmatched bases: 9. The CDR3 loop spans 16 amino acids. Germline CDR1 is SGDLS and CDR2 is YYNGEE.

There are many counts of this clonotype. The chain employs TRBV27 and TRBJ2-3, with 14 bases fitting TRBD2. After removal of 5 bases from V and 1 base from J, the junction contained 5 bases not matched to a gene. Germline values: CDR1 MNHEY, CDR2 SMNVEV (reference sequence). This CDR3 is 17 amino acids long. CDR3 DNA: TGTGCCAGCAGTCCCGCGGGACTAGCGGGAGGCACAGATACGCAGTATTTT. This encodes CASSPAGLAGGTDTQYF.

Turning to this clonotype: A read error may be the cause here, since a much bigger clone is one base away. The chain's CDR3 is CSVVGLTGGSSYNEQFF. CDR3 DNA sequence: TGCAGCGTTGTAGGACTAACGGGAGGGAGCTCCTACAATGAGCAGTTCTTC. The rearrangement links TRBV29-1 to TRBJ2-1, with 8 positions matching TRBD2. The junction had 11 bases not matched to a gene; V was cut back by 4 bases and J by 0 bases. The germline V gene has CDR1 SQVTM and CDR2 ANQGSEA. The CDR3 totals 17 residues.

This chain joins TRBV9 and TRBJ1-6; no clear D. The germline V gene encodes CDR1 SGDLS and CDR2 YYNGEE. Trimming stripped 1 base from V and 0 bases from J, with 5 bases between. This CDR3 has 15 residues. The CDR3 DNA reads as TGTGCCAGCAGCGTATCAGCCTCCTATAATTCACCCCTCCACTTT. It is translated as CASSVSASYNSPLHF.

V gene TRBV9 combines with J gene TRBJ1-1, with 9 bases identical to TRBD1. V lost 0 bases to trimming and J lost 6 bases; unmatched junction nucleotides: 6. CDR1 and CDR2 from the germline V gene are SGDLS and YYNGEE. The CDR3 runs 15 residues. Written as DNA, the CDR3 is TGTGCCAGCAGCGTAGAGGGACAGGGTCGTGCTGAAGCTTTCTTT. It yields the protein CASSVEGQGRAEAFF.

This clonotype was recorded at least ten times. This chain links TRBV29-1 with TRBJ2-3; 9 bases match TRBD2. Per germline, CDR1 SQVTM and CDR2 ANQGSEA. V lost 0 bases and J lost 4; bases outside the gene matches: 8. The CDR3 runs 16 residues. CDR3 sequence (DNA): TGCAGCGTTGAAGATGGGGCGGGAGGGCCCGCAGATACGCAGTATTTT. Translated, it gives CSVEDGAGGPADTQYF.

This clonotype was picked up many times. V is TRBV29-1 and J is TRBJ1-1, with TRBD1 as a possible D gene (5 bases). Germline V gene data show CDR1 as SQVTM and CDR2 as ANQGSEA. CDR3 length: 14 amino acids. V lost 8 bases, J lost 8 bases, and 24 bases lay in between. The DNA for the CDR3 is TGCAGCACTCGTGGCGGCGGGGCAGGTGTAGAAGCTTTCTTT. This encodes CSTRGGGAGVEAFF.

This clonotype was counted between two and nine times. The chain couples TRBV9 to TRBJ2-3; D unclear. Between the trimmed V and J ends, which lost 0 bases and 6 bases, there was a span of 5 bases. The germline gives CDR1 SGDLS, CDR2 YYNGEE. The CDR3 has 12 amino acids. This chain's CDR3 is CASSVGSDTQYF. DNA of the CDR3: TGTGCCAGCAGCGTAGGGTCTGATACGCAGTATTTT.

This clonotype was seen many times. The chain is built from TRBV20-1 and TRBJ2-1; D is possibly TRBD2 (7 bases). V lost 7 bases to trimming and J lost 9 bases, with 13 bases between them. This CDR3 is 11 amino acids long. Germline V CDR1 and CDR2: DFQATT, SNEGSKA (reference sequence). The CDR3 protein is CSGGGEREQFF. CDR3 coding DNA: TGCAGTGGAGGGGGGGAGCGTGAGCAGTTCTTC.

A few counts support this clonotype. V usage is TRBV10-3 and J usage is TRBJ2-7; no definite D call. The CDR3 has 13 residues. The germline gives CDR1 ENHRY, CDR2 SYGVKD. The germline V and J ends were trimmed by 6 bases and 0 bases, with 9 bases remaining between them. CDR3 protein: CAISSDLSYEQYF. The CDR3 coding sequence is TGTGCCATCAGCTCGGACCTCTCCTACGAGCAGTACTTC.